The source of this TCR beta chain is a study of T cell changes during pregnancy in multiple sclerosis. Between the trimmed V and J ends, which lost 1 base and 4 bases, there was a span of 10 bases. The CDR3 spans 15 residues. In germline, CDR1 is SGHVS, CDR2 FNYEAQ. Sequencing used immunoSEQ multiplex PCR; TCRdb keeps in-frame clones, though not all of them. The data hold over 50,000 clones, with less than 95% observed a single time. Sequenced material: peripheral blood, taken in the first trimester of pregnancy. The receptor was isolated from a female donor in good health, enrolled as a control in a pregnancy study. The rearrangement joins TRBV7-6 to TRBJ1-4; D unclear. As DNA, the CDR3 is TGTGCCAGCAGCTTAGGTGGCCAGAATAATGAAAAACTGTTTTTT. Its translation is CASSLGGQNNEKLFF.